This T cell receptor beta chain stems from a study of blood T cells in healthy people across ages. This clonotype came up once. A J-beta primer mix and a sample-barcoded 5' primer were used in a second PCR of about 7 to 12 cycles. TCRdb reprocessed the 5' RACE reads via MiXCR and lists one record per CDR3 protein. The sample shows approximately 880,000 distinct CDR3 sequences, roughly 52% of them seen only once. Trimming removed 7 bases from V and 5 bases from J; junction bases left unmatched: 13. This CDR3 has 17 amino acids. CDR1 and CDR2 (germline): SQVTM, ANQGSEA. The sequencing input was blood. The V call is TRBV29-1, the J call TRBJ2-1, with TRBD2 matching over 14 bases. This TCR was sampled from a man aged 30-40 years in good health. Here the CDR3 reads CSAGGTSGGVIHNEQFF. The DNA of the CDR3 is TGCAGCGCCGGAGGGACTAGCGGGGGTGTTATCCACAATGAGCAGTTCTTC.